This T cell receptor (beta chain) was sequenced in a study of follicular helper T cells after annual influenza vaccination. Study conclusions and caveats: Only about 9.5-22% of analyzed cells yielded productive TCRB sequences. Day 7 ICOS+CD38+ clones later appeared mostly in ICOS-CD38- cTfh.

Noted time point: 2013-2014 season, 7 days after vaccination. Data came from immunoSEQ multiplex PCR; TCRdb stores just in-frame clones and leaves some out. The repertoire holds about 740 clones, about 70% seen once, with 6.5% to 8.5% in the top ten. This clone showed up just a few times. Its cognate antigen is unknown. Trimming removed 4 bases from V and 5 bases from J; junction bases left unmatched: 4. The CDR3 totals 14 residues. Germline V gene sequence: CDR1 LGHNA, CDR2 YNFKEQ. The sequence came from an adult who received the influenza vaccine. Sequences were derived from CXCR5+ CD38+ circulating T follicular helper cells from blood, sampled 7 days after influenza vaccination. Subset meaning: circulating Tfh, non-naive CD4+CXCR5+PD-1+ (ICOS+CD38+ or ICOS-CD38-). The chain employs TRBV4-2 and TRBJ2-4; the match to TRBD1 covers 8 bases. The CDR3 loop reads CASSRGTGENIQYF. The CDR3 region has the DNA TGTGCCAGCAGCCGTGGGACAGGTGAAAACATTCAGTACTTC.